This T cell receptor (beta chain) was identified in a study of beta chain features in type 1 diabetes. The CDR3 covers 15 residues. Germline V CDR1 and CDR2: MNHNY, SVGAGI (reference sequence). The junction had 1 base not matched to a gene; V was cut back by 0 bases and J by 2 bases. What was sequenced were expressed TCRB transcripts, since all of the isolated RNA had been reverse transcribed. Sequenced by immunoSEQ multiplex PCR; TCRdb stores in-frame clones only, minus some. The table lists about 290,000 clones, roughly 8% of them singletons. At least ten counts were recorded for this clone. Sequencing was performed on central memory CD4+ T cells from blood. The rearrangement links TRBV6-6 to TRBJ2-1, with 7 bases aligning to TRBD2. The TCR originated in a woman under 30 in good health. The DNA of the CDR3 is TGTGCCAGCAGTTACTCGAGCGGGACCTACAATGAGCAGTTCTTC. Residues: CASSYSSGTYNEQFF.